This entry is about one TCR beta chain. Patients counted as stable if ophthalmopathy did not develop within 18 months. Out of over 9 ml of fresh peripheral blood came the PBMCs. The CDR3 runs 16 residues. The germline V gene has CDR1 LNHDA and CDR2 SQIVND (reference sequence). J lost 2 bases, V lost 1 base, and 4 bases had no gene match. The sample originates from a study of T cells in Graves' hyperthyroidism and ophthalmopathy. Amplification of TCR beta CDR3 regions used RNA as the template. The TCR CDR3 was amplified in a first-round RT-PCR using the HTBI primer set. One entry per CDR3 protein results from TCRdb running MiXCR on the multiplex PCR reads. The data contain around 480,000 distinct CDR3 sequences, about an eighth of them seen just once; the ten biggest clones take up around 17%.

This TCR came from a woman aged 18-29 years with Graves' hyperthyroidism. V and J are TRBV19 and TRBJ2-7; TRBD2 aligns across 11 bases. Sequenced material: blood. CDR3 DNA sequence: TGTGCCAGTAGTATAGGGGGACTAGCGGTAGCCTACGAGCAGTACTTC. This sequence encodes CASSIGGLAVAYEQYF.